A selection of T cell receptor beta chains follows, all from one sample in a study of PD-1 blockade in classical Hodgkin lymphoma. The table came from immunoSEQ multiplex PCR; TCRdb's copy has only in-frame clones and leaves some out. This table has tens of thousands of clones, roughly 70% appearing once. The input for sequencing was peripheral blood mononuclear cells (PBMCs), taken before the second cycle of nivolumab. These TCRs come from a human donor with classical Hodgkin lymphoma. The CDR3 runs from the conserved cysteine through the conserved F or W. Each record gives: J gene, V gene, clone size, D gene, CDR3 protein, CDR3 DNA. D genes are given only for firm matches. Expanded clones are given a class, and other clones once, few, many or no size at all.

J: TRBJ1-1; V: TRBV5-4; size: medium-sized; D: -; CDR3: CASSSARNTEAFF; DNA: TGTGCCAGCAGCTCGGCGAGGAACACTGAAGCTTTCTTT
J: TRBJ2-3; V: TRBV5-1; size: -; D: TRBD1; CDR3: CASSLGQGFITDTQYF; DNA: TGCGCCAGCAGCTTGGGACAGGGGTTCATCACAGATACGCAGTATTTT
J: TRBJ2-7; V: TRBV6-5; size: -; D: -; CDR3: CASSEYGLWEQYF; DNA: TGTGCCAGCAGTGAATACGGGTTATGGGAGCAGTACTTC
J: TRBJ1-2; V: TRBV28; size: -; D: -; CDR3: CASSPPGPGYTF; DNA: TGTGCCAGCAGTCCCCCCGGACCTGGCTACACCTTC
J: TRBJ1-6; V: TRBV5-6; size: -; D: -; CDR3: CASSLVGTNSPLHF; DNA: TGTGCCAGCAGCTTGGTGGGTACCAATTCACCCCTCCACTTT
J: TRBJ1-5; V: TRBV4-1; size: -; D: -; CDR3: CASSQDRGLWQPQHF; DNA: TGCGCCAGCAGCCAAGATAGGGGCCTGTGGCAGCCCCAGCATTTT
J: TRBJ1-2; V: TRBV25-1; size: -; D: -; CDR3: CASSPQTGGSGYTF; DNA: TGTGCCAGCAGTCCCCAGACGGGGGGGTCTGGCTACACCTTC
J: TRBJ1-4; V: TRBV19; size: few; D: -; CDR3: CASSPEGVRNEKLFF; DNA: TGTGCCAGTAGCCCCGAGGGGGTTAGGAATGAAAAACTGTTTTTT
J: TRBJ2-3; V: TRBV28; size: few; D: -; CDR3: CASSLGDFTDTQYF; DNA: TGTGCCAGCAGTTTGGGGGACTTCACAGATACGCAGTATTTT
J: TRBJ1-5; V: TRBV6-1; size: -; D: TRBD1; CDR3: CASSGDRGARQPQHF; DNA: TGTGCCAGCAGTGGTGACAGGGGGGCGCGTCAGCCCCAGCATTTT
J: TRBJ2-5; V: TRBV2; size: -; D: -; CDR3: CASNKGSSETQYF; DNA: TGTGCCAGCAACAAAGGTAGTTCAGAGACCCAGTACTTC
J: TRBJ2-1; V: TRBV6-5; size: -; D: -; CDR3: CAAAKWQDNEQFF; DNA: TGTGCCGCAGCTAAATGGCAGGATAATGAGCAGTTCTTC
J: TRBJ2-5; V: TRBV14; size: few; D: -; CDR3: CASSLNRETQYF; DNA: TGTGCCAGCAGCCTAAACAGGGAGACCCAGTACTTC